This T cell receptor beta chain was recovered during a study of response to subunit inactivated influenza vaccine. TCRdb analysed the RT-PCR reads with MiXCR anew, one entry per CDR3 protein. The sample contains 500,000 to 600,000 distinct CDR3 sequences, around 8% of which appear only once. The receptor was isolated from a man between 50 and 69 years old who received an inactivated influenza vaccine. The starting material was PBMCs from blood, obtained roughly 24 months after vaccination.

CDR3 nucleotides: TGTGCCAGCGGTACTAGCGGGACAGATACGCAGTATTTT. It yields the protein CASGTSGTDTQYF. The V call is TRBV5-4, the J call TRBJ2-3, with 9 bases aligning to TRBD2. The germline V gene encodes CDR1 SGHNT and CDR2 YYREEE (reference sequence). Trimming at V came to 7 bases and at J to 3 bases, leaving 3 bases not matched to a gene. CDR3 size: 13 residues.